Each of the 32 T cell receptor beta chains below was sequenced from the same sample in a study of shared clonotypes between healthy human individuals. Assay: immunoSEQ multiplex PCR; the TCRdb copy retains only in-frame clones and omits some. This table has 2 million to 2.5 million clones, approximately 93% appearing once. Material for sequencing was naive CD4+ T cells from PBMCs. The subset denotes: CD45RA+ positively selected. The receptors come from a man younger than 35 in good health. Some clones in this sample may be carry-over from other donors' samples.

This chain connects TRBV5-1 to TRBJ2-1; TRBD2 matches 11 bases. J lost 10 bases, V lost 2 bases, and 8 bases had no gene match. In germline, CDR1 is SGHRS, CDR2 YFSETQ. The CDR3 consists of 15 residues. CDR3 sequence reads: CASSLEGLADGEQFF. CDR3 coding DNA: TGCGCCAGCAGCTTAGAGGGACTAGCGGACGGGGAGCAGTTCTTC.

The rearrangement uses TRBV19 and TRBJ2-1; 11 bases map to TRBD2. CDR1 and CDR2 (germline): LNHDA, SQIVND (reference sequence). CDR3 length: 19 residues. Unmatched junction bases numbered 11, after V lost 2 bases and J lost 2 bases. CDR3 coding DNA: TGTGCCAGTAGTATAATCCTGGGAGGGACTAGCGGTCCCTACAATGAGCAGTTCTTC. Translating gives CASSIILGGTSGPYNEQFF.

This chain links TRBV7-3 with TRBJ2-2; D is possibly TRBD1 or TRBD2 (5 bases each). The CDR3 has 15 amino acids. V lost 2 bases and J lost 2, with 9 bases in between. The germline V gene has CDR1 SGHTA and CDR2 FQGTGA. The CDR3 region has the DNA TGTGCCAGCAGCTTAGTAGGGACCAACACCGGGGAGCTGTTTTTT. Translated, it gives CASSLVGTNTGELFF.

V and J are TRBV25-1 and TRBJ2-2; 9 bases fit TRBD1. The CDR3 loop spans 17 amino acids. The J segment lost 3 bases and the V segment lost 1 base, leaving 6 bases of the junction unmatched. CDR1 is MGHDK and CDR2 is SYGVNS in the germline V gene. CDR3 DNA sequence: TGTGCCAGCAGTGAATTGGGACAGGGACGGTACACCGGGGAGCTGTTTTTT. Encoded protein: CASSELGQGRYTGELFF. The complete variable domain, with remaining parts taken from reference TRBV25-1 and TRBJ2-2, reads EADIYQTPRYLVIGTGKKITLECSQTMGHDKMYWYQQDPGMELHLIHYSYGVNSTEKGDLSSESTVSRIRTEHFPLTLESARPSHTSQYLCASSELGQGRYTGELFFGEGSRLTVL.

The chain joins TRBV28 to TRBJ1-5; possibly TRBD1 for D (5 bases). V was pared by 2 bases and J by 2 bases, with 10 bases between. Germline values: CDR1 MDHEN, CDR2 SYDVKM. This CDR3 is built from 15 residues. CDR3 in amino acids: CASSLEGRRNQPQHF. The CDR3 DNA is TGTGCCAGCAGTTTAGAGGGGCGGCGCAATCAGCCCCAGCATTTT.

The table lists this clone with a count of one. The chain has TRBV9 and TRBJ2-5; D tentatively fits TRBD1 or TRBD2 (5 bases each). Germline-derived CDR1 and CDR2 are SGDLS and YYNGEE. Between the trimmed V and J ends, which lost 4 bases and 5 bases, there was a span of 12 bases. The CDR3 loop spans 13 amino acids. The DNA for the CDR3 is TGTGCCAGCAGCTCCGAGTGGGGGGAGACCCAGTACTTC. Translating it yields CASSSEWGETQYF. The full variable domain, in which reference TRBV9 and TRBJ2-5 provide the parts outside the CDR3, is DSGVTQTPKHLITATGQRVTLRCSPRSGDLSVYWYQQSLDQGLQFLIQYYNGEERAKGNILERFSAQQFPDLHSELNLSSLELGDSALYFCASSSEWGETQYFGPGTRLLVL.

This sequence joins TRBV10-1 and TRBJ1-1; TRBD1 aligns across 7 bases. The V segment lost 2 bases and the J segment 4 bases; nucleotides outside the gene matches: 1. This CDR3 has 13 residues. Germline V gene sequence: CDR1 WNHNN, CDR2 SYGVQD (reference sequence). CDR3 nucleotide sequence: TGCGCCAGCAGTGAGAGGGGGCCCACTGAAGCTTTCTTT. Translating it yields CASSERGPTEAFF.

This clone was seen a single time. This sequence joins TRBV18 and TRBJ1-2, with 9 nucleotides matching TRBD1. The CDR3 extends over 16 amino acids. CDR1 is KGHSH and CDR2 is LQKENI in the germline V gene. V dropped 4 bases and J dropped 4; count of bases not matched to a gene: 10. The DNA of the CDR3 is TGTGCCAGCTCACTCACCGGGACAGGGCAGGCCTATGGCTACACCTTC. As protein: CASSLTGTGQAYGYTF.

The chain uses TRBV6-5 and TRBJ1-4; D unresolved. Germline CDR1 reads MNHEY; CDR2 reads SVGAGI. This CDR3 region has 13 residues. Trimming pared 7 bases from V and 7 bases from J, leaving 13 bases between. This chain's CDR3 is CASNHRSGEKLFF. The CDR3 nucleotides read TGTGCCAGCAACCATCGGTCCGGTGAAAAACTGTTTTTT.

The chain recombines TRBV7-2 with TRBJ2-5; a weak D match, TRBD2 (6 bases). V lost 1 base and J 4 bases, leaving 10 bases between the germline ends. The CDR3 runs 14 residues. Germline CDR1 is SGHTA and CDR2 is FQGNSA. For the CDR3, the DNA is TGTGCCAGCAGCTTAGAACGGAGGGGAGAGACCCAGTACTTC. It translates to CASSLERRGETQYF.

This chain uses TRBV29-1 with TRBJ1-5, with TRBD1 matching over 7 bases. There are 16 residues in the CDR3. Germline assignment: CDR1 SQVTM and CDR2 ANQGSEA. The V segment lost 3 bases and the J segment 6 bases; nucleotides outside the gene matches: 14. This CDR3 reads CSVDIQGQSRTQPQHF. The CDR3 DNA follows: TGCAGCGTTGATATACAGGGGCAGTCCCGGACTCAGCCCCAGCATTTT.

This clone was seen once. The V gene is TRBV10-3, the J gene TRBJ1-1; possibly TRBD1 for D (6 bases). Germline lookup yields CDR1 ENHRY and CDR2 SYGVKD. The CDR3 consists of 15 residues. V lost 0 bases and J lost 6, with 14 bases in between. CDR3 loop: CAISESRGRVAEAFF. The DNA for the CDR3 is TGTGCCATCAGTGAGTCGAGGGGGAGGGTGGCTGAAGCTTTCTTT.

The rearrangement uses TRBV7-9 and TRBJ2-3; possible D gene TRBD2, 6 bases. The CDR3 extends over 13 amino acids. Trimming removed 10 bases at V and 0 bases at J, with 11 bases between. Germline lookup yields CDR1 SEHNR and CDR2 FQNEAQ (reference sequence). CDR3 sequence reads: CATPEGSTDTQYF. The CDR3 region has the DNA TGTGCCACCCCGGAGGGTAGCACAGATACGCAGTATTTT.

The chain recombines TRBV2 with TRBJ1-1; D is possibly TRBD1 (5 bases). The CDR3 is made up of 13 amino acids. The germline V and J ends were trimmed by 8 bases and 3 bases, with 13 bases remaining between them. Germline V CDR1 and CDR2: SNHLY, FYNNEI. For the CDR3, the DNA is TGTGCCAGCCGGGGGGAGAGGGACACTGAAGCTTTCTTT. It translates to CASRGERDTEAFF.

The chain employs TRBV9 and TRBJ1-4, with 10 nucleotides matching TRBD1. Trimming took 3 bases from V and 7 from J; bases not matched to a gene: 3. The CDR3 runs to 14 residues. Germline values: CDR1 SGDLS, CDR2 YYNGEE. The CDR3 region has the DNA TGTGCCAGCAGCGAGGGACAGGGGATTGAAAAACTGTTTTTT. Its protein product is CASSEGQGIEKLFF.

V usage is TRBV7-3 and J usage is TRBJ2-2, with a weak D call TRBD1 (7 bases). Per germline, CDR1 SGHTA and CDR2 FQGTGA. This CDR3 region has 14 residues. V dropped 5 bases and J dropped 4 bases, with 11 bases sitting between them. In DNA form, the CDR3 reads TGTGCCAGCAGCACCCAGGGGGGCACCGGGGAGCTGTTTTTT. It codes for CASSTQGGTGELFF.

The chain joins TRBV30 to TRBJ2-5, with 7 bases identical to TRBD2. V shed 5 bases, J shed 5 bases, and the junction held 5 bases outside the gene matches. Germline lookup yields CDR1 GTSNPN and CDR2 SVGIG (reference sequence). The CDR3 is 12 amino acids. CDR3 region: CAWAGAGETQYF. The CDR3 DNA reads TGTGCCTGGGCGGGAGCGGGTGAGACCCAGTACTTC.

The chain couples TRBV15 to TRBJ1-5; D is perhaps TRBD1 (5 bases). Germline lookup yields CDR1 LNHNV and CDR2 YYDKDF (reference sequence). Deletions cut 5 bases from V and 1 base from J, with 9 bases between. CDR3 length: 14 residues. The CDR3 is CATSARDSNQPQHF. The CDR3 region has the DNA TGTGCCACCAGCGCCCGGGACAGCAATCAGCCCCAGCATTTT.

V usage is TRBV25-1 and J usage is TRBJ2-2; 8 positions match TRBD2. This CDR3 contains 14 residues. Germline CDR1 is MGHDK and CDR2 is SYGVNS. J was trimmed by 7 bases and V by 8 bases; bases with no gene match: 9. In nucleotides, the CDR3 is TGTGCCAGCGGAGCGGGAGCGCGGGGCGGGGAGCTGTTTTTT. It is translated as CASGAGARGGELFF.

The chain couples TRBV29-1 to TRBJ1-2; the D is unclear. The germline V gene has CDR1 SQVTM and CDR2 ANQGSEA. This CDR3 has 16 residues. V lost 6 bases and J lost 3, with 23 bases in between. CDR3 residues: CSVEPRRRGSYYGYTF. CDR3 nucleotides: TGCAGCGTCGAACCCCGGCGCCGAGGGTCCTACTATGGCTACACCTTC.

CDR3 nucleotide sequence: TGTGCCAGCAGCAGGGACAGGCGACCGAATAGCAATCAGCCCCAGCATTTT. Translated: CASSRDRRPNSNQPQHF. The chain couples TRBV2 to TRBJ1-5; 8 bases align to TRBD1. CDR1 and CDR2 (germline): SNHLY, FYNNEI. Trimming at V came to 6 bases and at J to 0 bases, leaving 10 bases not matched to a gene. This CDR3 comprises 17 residues.

The chain combines TRBV7-9 with TRBJ1-3, with D tentatively TRBD1 (5 bases). CDR3 size: 15 residues. Trimming pared 1 base from V and 3 bases from J, leaving 10 bases between. Germline values: CDR1 SEHNR, CDR2 FQNEAQ (reference sequence). This CDR3 reads CASSLGGGGGNTIYF. Here the CDR3 DNA reads TGTGCCAGCAGCTTAGGTGGGGGAGGTGGAAACACCATATATTTT. The full variable domain, with the rest looked up from reference TRBV7-9 and TRBJ1-3, is DTGVSQNPRHKITKRGQNVTFRCDPISEHNRLYWYRQTLGQGPEFLTYFQNEAQLEKSRLLSDRFSAERPKGSFSTLEIQRTEQGDSAMYLCASSLGGGGGNTIYFGEGSWLTVV.

This chain links TRBV9 with TRBJ2-7; TRBD2 is a possible D gene (5 bases). Trimming cost V 0 bases and J 1 base, with 8 bases left between them. The CDR3 extends over 14 amino acids. Germline V gene sequence: CDR1 SGDLS, CDR2 YYNGEE. DNA for the CDR3: TGTGCCAGCAGCGTAGTGGACTTTTCCTACGAGCAGTACTTC. Its translation: CASSVVDFSYEQYF.

This clone was observed once. The chain couples TRBV7-6 to TRBJ1-4; D is undetermined. V was shortened by 1 base and J by 0 bases, with 6 bases between the two germline ends. The CDR3 has 15 residues. From germline, CDR1 is SGHVS and CDR2 FNYEAQ. As DNA, the CDR3 is TGTGCCAGCAGCTTAGTACCGGCAACTAATGAAAAACTGTTTTTT. As protein: CASSLVPATNEKLFF.

V gene TRBV5-4 combines with J gene TRBJ2-1; D uncertain. The CDR3 totals 12 residues. Trimming removed 3 bases at V and 6 bases at J, with 7 bases between. Germline CDR1 and CDR2: SGHNT and YYREEE (reference sequence). The CDR3 DNA sequence: TGTGCCAGCAGCTACATGACCAATGAGCAGTTCTTC. This codes for CASSYMTNEQFF.

J is TRBJ1-2 and V is TRBV5-1; maybe TRBD1 (5 bases). The length of the CDR3 is 19 residues. The ends were cut back, 0 bases at V and 6 bases at J, with 27 bases in the middle. From germline, CDR1 is SGHRS and CDR2 YFSETQ. This chain's CDR3 is CASSLGPILAPGEGNGYTF. The DNA for the CDR3 is TGCGCCAGCAGCTTGGGCCCCATCCTGGCCCCCGGGGAGGGGAATGGCTACACCTTC.

This chain connects TRBV14 to TRBJ2-1, with D possibly being TRBD1 (6 bases). The CDR3 spans 14 residues. V was trimmed by 4 bases and J by 2 bases, leaving 9 bases between them. In germline, CDR1 is SGHDN, CDR2 FVKESK. Here the CDR3 reads CASSLRDTYNEQFF. In nucleotides, the CDR3 is TGTGCCAGCAGCCTTCGGGACACCTACAATGAGCAGTTCTTC.

This clone was detected only once. This sequence joins TRBV7-9 and TRBJ1-2; no reliable D call. Germline V lookup: CDR1 SEHNR, CDR2 FQNEAQ (reference sequence). V was trimmed by 5 bases and J by 8 bases, leaving 12 bases between them. This CDR3 comprises 12 residues. The CDR3 loop is CASSPGYGGYTF. DNA of the CDR3: TGTGCCAGCAGCCCCGGGTATGGCGGCTACACCTTC.

The chain uses TRBV28 and TRBJ1-2; D may be TRBD1 (6 bases). The CDR3 extends over 15 amino acids. Trimming left V 6 bases short and J 4 bases short, with 18 bases between. CDR1 and CDR2 (germline): MDHEN, SYDVKM. This CDR3 reads CASSLKQGGSYGYTF. DNA for the CDR3: TGTGCCAGCAGCCTAAAACAGGGTGGTAGCTATGGCTACACCTTC.

This chain links TRBV7-2 with TRBJ2-2, with 7 bases lining up with TRBD2. The CDR3 runs 16 residues. Germline assignment: CDR1 SGHTA and CDR2 FQGNSA. Trimming at V came to 4 bases and at J to 1 base, leaving 6 bases not matched to a gene. The CDR3 sequence: CASSSRSSGNTGELFF. Here the CDR3 DNA reads TGTGCCAGCAGCTCCCGGTCTAGCGGGAACACCGGGGAGCTGTTTTTT.

The rearrangement joins TRBV28 to TRBJ2-5, with 8 bases aligning to TRBD2. The CDR3 totals 15 residues. Germline assignment: CDR1 MDHEN and CDR2 SYDVKM. V lost 7 bases and J lost 5; bases outside the gene matches: 12. CDR3 loop: CASNYLRTGGETQYF. DNA for the CDR3: TGTGCCAGCAATTATTTACGGACGGGAGGGGAGACCCAGTACTTC.

The rearrangement uses TRBV30 and TRBJ1-2, with 8 nucleotides matching TRBD1. The CDR3 has 13 residues. Germline CDR1 GTSNPN, CDR2 SVGIG (reference sequence). With V trimmed by 2 bases and J by 8 bases, 7 bases remained unmatched. This CDR3 is CAWSLQGDGGYTF. The CDR3 coding sequence is TGTGCCTGGAGTCTACAGGGGGACGGCGGCTACACCTTC.